Below, one T cell receptor (beta chain) is given with its context. Its antigen is unknown. Germline values: CDR1 SGHRS, CDR2 YFSETQ. Losses at the gene ends were 6 bases for V and 7 bases for J; bases not matched to a gene: 7. The CDR3 has 15 residues. TCR beta cDNA libraries included unique molecular identifiers. In TCRdb, the PCR reads were re-called with MiXCR into one record per CDR3 protein. The profile covers approximately 460,000 distinct CDR3 sequences, with roughly 46% appearing a single time and roughly 12% taken by the ten largest. The entry originates in a study of post-analysis software for immune sequencing data. General study results and limits: Compared with controls, patients had more of about 5 TRBV segments, including TRBV5-6, TRBV5-1 and TRBV20-1. Multiple sclerosis patients showed significantly lower normalized Chao1 diversity than controls did.

Sequencing was done on a sample of blood. The rearrangement uses TRBV5-1 and TRBJ2-1, with 13 bases lining up with TRBD2. The TCR sequence derives from a girl between 10 and 17 years old with multiple sclerosis. CDR3 bases: TGCGCCAGCAATGCACTAGCGGGAGGGATTAATGAGCAGTTCTTC. It codes for CASNALAGGINEQFF.